This is a list of T cell receptor beta chains from one sample in a study of blood T cell repertoires in COVID-19. TCRdb keeps only in-frame clones here, not all; method: immunoSEQ multiplex PCR. The data show around 150,000 clones, with about 80% seen just once and under 3% held by the top ten. The sequencing sample was made of PBMCs or T cells enriched from blood (not recorded which). These receptors came from a woman between 50 and 59 years old who had recovered from COVID-19. The CDR3 runs from the conserved cysteine through the conserved F or W. The order of the fields is D gene, clone size, V gene, J gene, CDR3 protein, CDR3 DNA. The D gene is left open where the match is weak. The listing skips clone size in some rows; elsewhere it reads once, few, many or a size class.

D: -
size: -
V: TRBV19
J: TRBJ1-2
CDR3: CASSMGREYGYTF
DNA: TGTGCCAGTAGTATGGGCAGGGAATATGGCTACACCTTC

D: TRBD1
size: -
V: TRBV27
J: TRBJ2-1
CDR3: CASSLSGQGYNEQFF
DNA: TGTGCCAGCAGTTTATCGGGACAGGGTTACAATGAGCAGTTCTTC

D: -
size: -
V: TRBV7-2
J: TRBJ2-1
CDR3: CASSLAGGRANEQFF
DNA: TGTGCCAGCAGCTTAGCGGGGGGGCGTGCCAATGAGCAGTTCTTC

D: TRBD1
size: -
V: TRBV28
J: TRBJ1-1
CDR3: CASSFQANRGHTEAFF
DNA: TGTGCCAGCAGTTTCCAGGCGAACAGGGGGCACACTGAAGCTTTCTTT

D: TRBD1
size: -
V: TRBV30
J: TRBJ1-5
CDR3: CAWTDREGQPQHF
DNA: TGTGCCTGGACGGACAGGGAAGGTCAGCCCCAGCATTTT

D: -
size: -
V: TRBV11-3
J: TRBJ1-4
CDR3: CASSLVRGDGEKLFF
DNA: TGTGCCAGCAGCTTAGTTCGGGGAGACGGTGAAAAACTGTTTTTT

D: -
size: -
V: TRBV18
J: TRBJ1-1
CDR3: CASSPLLTAPRDNTEAFF
DNA: TGTGCCAGCTCACCACTCTTAACAGCCCCGAGGGATAACACTGAAGCTTTCTTT

D: -
size: -
V: TRBV14
J: TRBJ2-7
CDR3: CASSLSSAKQYF
DNA: TGTGCCAGCAGCCTGTCTAGCGCCAAGCAGTACTTC

D: -
size: -
V: TRBV19
J: TRBJ1-1
CDR3: CASSIGGLEAFF
DNA: TGTGCCAGTAGTATAGGGGGACTTGAAGCTTTCTTT

D: TRBD1
size: -
V: TRBV6-1
J: TRBJ1-4
CDR3: CASSEWDRDEEKLFF
DNA: TGTGCCAGCAGTGAGTGGGACAGGGATGAGGAAAAACTGTTTTTT

D: TRBD1
size: -
V: TRBV4-1
J: TRBJ1-4
CDR3: CASSQGGQPNEKLFF
DNA: TGCGCCAGCAGCCAAGGGGGACAGCCTAATGAAAAACTGTTTTTT

D: TRBD1
size: -
V: TRBV7-9
J: TRBJ1-2
CDR3: CASSSGQGAQGYGYTF
DNA: TGTGCCAGCAGCTCGGGACAGGGGGCACAGGGCTATGGCTACACCTTC

D: TRBD1
size: -
V: TRBV19
J: TRBJ2-7
CDR3: CASSPGTGTSYEQYF
DNA: TGTGCCAGTAGCCCCGGGACAGGGACCTCCTACGAGCAGTACTTC

D: TRBD1
size: once
V: TRBV4-2
J: TRBJ1-1
CDR3: CASSPGQSNTEAFF
DNA: TGTGCCAGCAGCCCGGGACAGTCGAACACTGAAGCTTTCTTT

D: TRBD2
size: -
V: TRBV12-3/TRBV12-4
J: TRBJ2-7
CDR3: CASTSGGPKEQYF
DNA: TGTGCCAGCACTTCGGGGGGGCCGAAAGAGCAGTACTTC

D: -
size: -
V: TRBV5-6
J: TRBJ2-3
CDR3: CASSPKDSQFTDTQYF
DNA: TGTGCCAGCAGCCCAAAGGACAGTCAATTCACAGATACGCAGTATTTT

D: TRBD2
size: -
V: TRBV2
J: TRBJ2-4
CDR3: CASSDSFTGGLAKNIQYF
DNA: TGTGCCAGCAGTGACTCCTTCACGGGGGGACTAGCCAAAAACATTCAGTACTTC

D: TRBD1
size: once
V: TRBV6-5
J: TRBJ1-6
CDR3: CASNYGTEYNSPLHF
DNA: TGTGCCAGCAATTACGGGACAGAGTATAATTCACCCCTCCACTTT

D: TRBD2
size: few
V: TRBV12-5
J: TRBJ2-7
CDR3: CASAWEGNEQYF
DNA: TGTGCTAGTGCCTGGGAGGGTAACGAGCAGTACTTC

D: TRBD1
size: -
V: TRBV30
J: TRBJ1-5
CDR3: CAWTLGQGASNQPQHF
DNA: TGTGCCTGGACTTTAGGACAGGGGGCTAGCAATCAGCCCCAGCATTTT

D: TRBD1
size: -
V: TRBV7-3
J: TRBJ1-1
CDR3: CASSLNRGDTEAFF
DNA: TGTGCCAGCAGCCTAAACAGGGGAGACACTGAAGCTTTCTTT

D: -
size: -
V: TRBV27
J: TRBJ2-7
CDR3: CASSLKGTTSYEQYF
DNA: TGTGCCAGCAGTTTAAAGGGGACAACCTCCTACGAGCAGTACTTC

D: -
size: -
V: TRBV5-4
J: TRBJ1-2
CDR3: CASSQGLTRPGYTF
DNA: TGTGCCAGCAGCCAGGGACTTACTCGCCCTGGCTACACCTTC

D: TRBD1
size: -
V: TRBV10-3
J: TRBJ2-3
CDR3: CATGTGGADTQYF
DNA: TGTGCCACGGGGACAGGGGGCGCAGATACGCAGTATTTT

D: -
size: -
V: TRBV7-3
J: TRBJ1-1
CDR3: CAVGEGTEAFF
DNA: TGTGCGGTTGGGGAGGGGACTGAAGCTTTCTTT

D: -
size: once
V: TRBV23-1
J: TRBJ2-5
CDR3: CASSQLREKETQYF
DNA: TGCGCCAGCAGTCAATTACGGGAGAAAGAGACCCAGTACTTC

D: -
size: -
V: TRBV28
J: TRBJ1-4
CDR3: CASQPANEKLFF
DNA: TGTGCCAGTCAACCGGCTAATGAAAAACTGTTTTTT

D: TRBD2
size: -
V: TRBV19
J: TRBJ2-1
CDR3: CASSWREWSEGEQFF
DNA: TGTGCCAGTAGTTGGCGGGAGTGGTCGGAGGGTGAGCAGTTCTTC

D: -
size: -
V: TRBV3-1/TRBV3-2
J: TRBJ1-2
CDR3: CASSKRAGDYGYTF
DNA: TGTGCCAGCAGCAAAAGGGCCGGGGACTATGGCTACACCTTC

D: -
size: -
V: TRBV30
J: TRBJ2-7
CDR3: CAWSGIRSDEQYF
DNA: TGTGCCTGGAGTGGAATACGCTCGGACGAGCAGTACTTC

D: -
size: -
V: TRBV21-1
J: TRBJ2-1
CDR3: CASSTPDSGKYNEQFF
DNA: TGTGCCAGCAGCACACCCGATAGCGGGAAGTACAATGAGCAGTTCTTC

D: -
size: -
V: TRBV5-1
J: TRBJ1-4
CDR3: CASSLINNEKLFF
DNA: TGCGCCAGCAGCCTTATTAATAATGAAAAACTGTTTTTT

D: TRBD1
size: -
V: TRBV5-6
J: TRBJ2-7
CDR3: CASSKAGTGNRGEQYF
DNA: TGTGCCAGCAGCAAAGCTGGGACAGGGAACAGGGGCGAGCAGTACTTC

D: -
size: once
V: TRBV6-4
J: TRBJ2-1
CDR3: CASSPGTYNEQFF
DNA: TGTGCCAGCAGCCCCGGGACTTACAATGAGCAGTTCTTC

D: TRBD2
size: -
V: TRBV7-8
J: TRBJ2-3
CDR3: CASSLGAGVRDTQYF
DNA: TGTGCCAGCAGCTTAGGGGCGGGGGTTAGGGATACGCAGTATTTT

D: TRBD2
size: -
V: TRBV18
J: TRBJ2-3
CDR3: CASSPASGGAFDTQYF
DNA: TGTGCCAGCTCACCCGCTAGCGGGGGGGCCTTCGATACGCAGTATTTT

D: TRBD1
size: once
V: TRBV11-2
J: TRBJ2-7
CDR3: CASSPTPTGSEQYF
DNA: TGTGCCAGCAGCCCTACCCCGACAGGGTCCGAGCAGTACTTC

D: TRBD1
size: few
V: TRBV7-3
J: TRBJ1-3
CDR3: CASSLSGTAGNTIYF
DNA: TGTGCCAGCAGCCTTTCCGGGACAGCGGGAAACACCATATATTTT